Here is one TCR beta chain with its context. This sample stems from a study of blood T cell repertoires in COVID-19. Study as a whole: Sample material is recorded as cDNA or gDNA derived from T cells, B-cell-depleted T cells, or PBMCs.

Clones were sequenced by immunoSEQ multiplex PCR, and TCRdb holds only the in-frame ones, with some missing. The table has around 300,000 clones, roughly 86% seen once. The CDR3 runs to 15 residues. Per the germline V gene, CDR1 is SGDLS and CDR2 is YYNGEE. V was clipped by 0 bases and J by 6 bases, with 10 bases between them. The chain employs TRBV9 and TRBJ1-6; D is undetermined. The sequenced sample was PBMCs or T cells enriched from blood (not recorded which). The sequence was obtained from a woman aged 25-40 years who had recovered from COVID-19. Here the CDR3 DNA reads TGTGCCAGCAGCGTAGGGAGGGAACCTAATTCACCCCTCCACTTT. As protein: CASSVGREPNSPLHF.